This T cell receptor (beta chain) emerged from a study of long-term antiretroviral therapy in people with HIV. Survey-level immunoSEQ v3.0 assays were run. Using immunoSEQ multiplex PCR, the repertoire was profiled, and TCRdb retains in-frame clones only, with some absent. The data show roughly 33,000 clones, with roughly 79% seen just once and 8% to 10% held by the top ten. The receptor comes from a woman in her fifties or sixties with HIV. The sequencing used unsorted PBMCs, collected 3.1 years after starting antiretroviral therapy.

For the CDR3, the DNA is TGTGCCATCAGCGTTCTGTACAGGGGGCCCGGCTATGGCTACACCTTC. Translation: CAISVLYRGPGYGYTF. The chain has TRBV10-3 and TRBJ1-2, with 9 bases matching TRBD1. This CDR3 is 16 amino acids long. V shed 6 bases, J shed 4 bases, and the junction held 12 bases outside the gene matches. CDR1 and CDR2 from the germline V gene are ENHRY and SYGVKD.